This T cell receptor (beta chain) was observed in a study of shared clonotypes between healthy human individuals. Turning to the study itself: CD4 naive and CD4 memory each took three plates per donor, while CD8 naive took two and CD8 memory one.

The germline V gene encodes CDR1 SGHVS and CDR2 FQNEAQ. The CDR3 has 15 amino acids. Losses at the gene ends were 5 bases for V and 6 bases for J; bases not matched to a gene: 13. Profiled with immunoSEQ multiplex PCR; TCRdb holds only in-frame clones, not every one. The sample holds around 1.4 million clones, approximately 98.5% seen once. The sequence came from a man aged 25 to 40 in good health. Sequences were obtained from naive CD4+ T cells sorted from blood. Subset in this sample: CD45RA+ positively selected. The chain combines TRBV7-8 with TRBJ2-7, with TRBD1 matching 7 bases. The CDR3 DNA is TGTGCCAGCAGCCAGCCCATGACAGGGCCTTTCGAGCAGTACTTC. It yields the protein CASSQPMTGPFEQYF.